The TCR beta chain under discussion was sequenced for a study of T cell responses to AZD1222 COVID-19 vaccine. Study outcomes and limitations: Vaccine-associated CD4 TCRs ranged over spike, dominating at 160-218 and 743-854. Repertoires in all cases were sampled only once the peak T cell response had passed. Seropositive at baseline were only a handful of AZD1222 recipients. Reportedly, nearly half of unique spike TCRs recognized epitopes outside B.1.351/B.1.1.7 mutations.

The CDR3 is made up of 17 amino acids. Deletions cut 5 bases from V and 1 base from J, with 21 bases between. Germline CDR1 is MNHNY and CDR2 is SVGAGI (reference sequence). TCRdb's table, derived via immunoSEQ multiplex PCR, lists solely in-frame clones and lacks some. The repertoire has about 200,000 clones, 90% to 95% of them found once; the top ten carry 3.6%. This clone was observed a few times. Its antigen is as yet unknown. This sequence originates from an adult who received the MenACWY meningococcal vaccine as a control. The material was peripheral blood, obtained 28 days after the second dose of the MenACWY control vaccine. This sequence joins TRBV6-6 and TRBJ2-7; D is unresolved. CDR3 in DNA: TGTGCCAGCAGTCTCAACCCAACTGGCGGCCGATCCTACGAGCAGTACTTC. This sequence encodes CASSLNPTGGRSYEQYF.